Listed below are T cell receptor beta chains from one sample, sequenced in a study of monozygotic twins with inflammatory bowel disease. After re-calling the 5' RACE reads, TCRdb lists one entry per CDR3 protein, DNA absent. This sample's table has 300,000 to 450,000 distinct CDR3 sequences. Sequencing used blood. Every receptor here comes from a human donor with ulcerative colitis or Crohn's disease, or a healthy co-twin of an affected twin (not recorded which). Both conserved end residues are part of each CDR3.

j_call v_call cdr3_aa
TRBJ2-5 TRBV15 CATSRDRAKETQYF
TRBJ1-4 TRBV7-3 CAGQGNEKLFF
TRBJ2-3 TRBV6-1 CASSRTSGGPQTQYF
TRBJ2-1 TRBV7-3 CASSSSSGGTYNEQFF
TRBJ2-1 TRBV3-1 CASSPDGGSYNEQFF
TRBJ1-2 TRBV9 CASSARDTNYGYTF
TRBJ2-3 TRBV7-6 CASSARDRGVPTDTQYF
TRBJ2-1 TRBV27 CASSLIGGSVEQFF
TRBJ2-5 TRBV7-3 CASSFRGPRTGETQYF
TRBJ2-7 TRBV7-2 CASSPGGSGSYEQYF
TRBJ1-6 TRBV4-3 CASSQESTDSPLHF
TRBJ2-5 TRBV6-2/TRBV6-3 CASSRPGQGYDVETQYF
TRBJ2-3 TRBV7-2 CASSWISGWDTDTQYF
TRBJ2-7 TRBV27 CASSPRQGATYEQYF
TRBJ2-7 TRBV7-3 CASSLNQQYEQYF
TRBJ2-1 TRBV25-1 CASSEGSDSYNEQFF
TRBJ2-7 TRBV20-1 CSVRSGGPSYEQYF
TRBJ2-1 TRBV20-1 CSAEGAYNEQFF
TRBJ1-6 TRBV27 CASRPSPDRASPLHF
TRBJ2-1 TRBV3-1 CASSQMDRGEQFF
TRBJ2-4 TRBV11-2 CASSLGDRGFGLAKNIQYF
TRBJ2-2 TRBV15 CATSRGRANTGELFF
TRBJ2-7 TRBV2 CASRERGGLMYEQYF